The present T cell receptor (beta chain) was sequenced within a study of blood T cells in healthy people across ages. Then a second PCR, running roughly 7 to 12 cycles, was carried out with a sample-barcoded 5' primer and a J-beta primer mix. TCRdb passed the 5' RACE reads through MiXCR, listing each CDR3 protein once. The sample lists just over 800,000 distinct CDR3 sequences; less than 80% were seen once. The germline gives CDR1 SNHLY, CDR2 FYNNEI. V was shortened by 11 bases and J by 5 bases, with 15 bases between the two germline ends. This CDR3 has 12 residues. This TCR was sampled from a man aged 30 to 39 in good health. This chain connects TRBV2 to TRBJ1-2, with a tentative D call TRBD1 (5 bases). Sequencing used blood. Here the CDR3 reads CAGLKGSYGYTF. CDR3 nucleotide sequence: TGTGCCGGCCTGAAGGGGTCATATGGCTACACCTTC.